Given below is one T cell receptor beta chain in context. Its antigen is not known. The V end was cut by 0 bases, the J end by 8 bases, with 8 bases between. The CDR3 length is 13 residues. The V gene's germline CDR1 is SGHRS and CDR2 YFSETQ. This specimen belongs to a study of cytomegalovirus exposure and HLA in healthy donors. Broader study findings: The authors later found TCR association rates varying by HLA locus, with DRB1 most and HLA-C fewest.

Use of 60 Vbeta and 13 Jbeta primers characterized the PCR. Measured with immunoSEQ multiplex PCR; TCRdb has only the in-frame clones, and not every one. The sample table includes more than 55,000 clones. Specimen: PBMCs. This sequence joins TRBV5-1 and TRBJ1-4; D perhaps matches TRBD1 (5 bases). This receptor was identified in a woman aged 35 to 49 in good health and CMV-seropositive. DNA for the CDR3: TGCGCCAGCAGCTTGGGGGGCGGCGAAAAACTGTTTTTT. Translation gives CASSLGGGEKLFF.